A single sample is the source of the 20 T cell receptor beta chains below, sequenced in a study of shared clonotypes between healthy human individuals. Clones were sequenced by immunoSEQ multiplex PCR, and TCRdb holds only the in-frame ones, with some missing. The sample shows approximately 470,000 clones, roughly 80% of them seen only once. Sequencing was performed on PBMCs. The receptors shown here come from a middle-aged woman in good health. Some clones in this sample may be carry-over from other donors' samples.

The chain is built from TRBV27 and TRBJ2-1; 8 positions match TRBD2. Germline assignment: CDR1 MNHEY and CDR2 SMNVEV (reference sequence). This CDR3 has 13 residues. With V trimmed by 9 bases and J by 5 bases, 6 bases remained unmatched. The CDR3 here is CASTGLAHNEQFF. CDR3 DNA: TGTGCCAGTACTGGACTAGCCCACAATGAGCAGTTCTTC.

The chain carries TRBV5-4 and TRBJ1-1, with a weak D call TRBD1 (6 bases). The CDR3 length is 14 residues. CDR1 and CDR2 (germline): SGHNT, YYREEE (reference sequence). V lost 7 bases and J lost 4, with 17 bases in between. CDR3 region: CASLRQDRPTEAFF. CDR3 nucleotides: TGTGCCAGCTTACGACAGGACCGACCCACTGAAGCTTTCTTT.

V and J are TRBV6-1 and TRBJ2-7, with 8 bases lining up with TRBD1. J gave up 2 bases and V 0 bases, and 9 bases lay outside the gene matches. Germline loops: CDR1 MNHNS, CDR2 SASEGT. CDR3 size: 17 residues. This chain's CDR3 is CASSEALPRGRAYEQYF. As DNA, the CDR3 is TGTGCCAGCAGTGAAGCGCTCCCCAGGGGGCGAGCCTACGAGCAGTACTTC.

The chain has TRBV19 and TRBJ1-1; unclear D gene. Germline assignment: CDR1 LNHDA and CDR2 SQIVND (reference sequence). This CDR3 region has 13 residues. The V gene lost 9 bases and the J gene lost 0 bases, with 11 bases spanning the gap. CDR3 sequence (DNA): TGTGCCAGCGGACTAACGGTGAACACTGAAGCTTTCTTT. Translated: CASGLTVNTEAFF.

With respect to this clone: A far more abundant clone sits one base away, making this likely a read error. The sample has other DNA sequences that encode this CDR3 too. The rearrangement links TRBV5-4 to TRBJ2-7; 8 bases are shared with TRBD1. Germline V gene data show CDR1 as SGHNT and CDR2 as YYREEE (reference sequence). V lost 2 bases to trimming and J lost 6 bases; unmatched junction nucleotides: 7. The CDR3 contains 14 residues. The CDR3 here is CASSFGQGASEQYF. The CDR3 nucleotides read TGTGCCAGCAGCTTCGGACAGGGTGCTTCCGAGCAGTACTTC.

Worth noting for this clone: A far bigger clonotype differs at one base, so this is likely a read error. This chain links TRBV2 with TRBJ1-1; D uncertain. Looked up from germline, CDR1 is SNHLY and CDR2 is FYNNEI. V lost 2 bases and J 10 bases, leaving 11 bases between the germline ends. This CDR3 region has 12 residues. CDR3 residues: CASSERAAGAFF. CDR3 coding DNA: TGTGCCAGCAGTGAAAGAGCGGCTGGAGCTTTCTTT.

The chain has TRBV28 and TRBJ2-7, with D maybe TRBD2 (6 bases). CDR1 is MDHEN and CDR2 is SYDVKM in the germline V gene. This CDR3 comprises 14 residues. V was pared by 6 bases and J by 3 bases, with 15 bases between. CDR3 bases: TGTGCCAGCAGCGGGACTCTTGGGCTCTACGAGCAGTACTTC. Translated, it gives CASSGTLGLYEQYF.

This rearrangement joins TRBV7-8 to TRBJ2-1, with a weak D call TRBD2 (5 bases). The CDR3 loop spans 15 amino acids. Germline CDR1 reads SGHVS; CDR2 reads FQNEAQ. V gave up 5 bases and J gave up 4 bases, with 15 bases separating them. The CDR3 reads CASSISRGPYNEQFF. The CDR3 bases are TGTGCCAGCAGCATTAGCAGAGGGCCGTACAATGAGCAGTTCTTC.

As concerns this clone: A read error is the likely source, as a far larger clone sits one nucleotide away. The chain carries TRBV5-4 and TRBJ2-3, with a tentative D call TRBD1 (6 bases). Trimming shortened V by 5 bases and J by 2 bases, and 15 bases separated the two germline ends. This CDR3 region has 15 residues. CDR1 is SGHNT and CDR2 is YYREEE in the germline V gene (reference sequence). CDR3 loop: CASSWDTSYTDTQYF. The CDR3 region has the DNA TGTGCCAGCAGTTGGGACACGAGCTACACAGATACGCAGTATTTT.

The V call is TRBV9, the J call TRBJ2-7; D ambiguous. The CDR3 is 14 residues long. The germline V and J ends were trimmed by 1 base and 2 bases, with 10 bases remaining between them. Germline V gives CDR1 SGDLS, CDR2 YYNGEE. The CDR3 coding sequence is TGTGCCAGCAGCGTAATGCCAACCACCTACGAGCAGTACTTC. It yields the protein CASSVMPTTYEQYF.

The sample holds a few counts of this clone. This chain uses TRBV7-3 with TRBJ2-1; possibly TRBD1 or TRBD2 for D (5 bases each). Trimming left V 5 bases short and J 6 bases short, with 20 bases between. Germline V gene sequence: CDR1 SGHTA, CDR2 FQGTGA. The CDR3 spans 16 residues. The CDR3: CASSPTGTPRGNEQFF. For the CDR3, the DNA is TGTGCCAGCAGCCCGACCGGGACCCCAAGAGGCAATGAGCAGTTCTTC. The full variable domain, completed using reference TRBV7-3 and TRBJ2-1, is GAGVSQTPSNKVTEKGKYVELRCDPISGHTALYWYRQSLGQGPEFLIYFQGTGAADDSGLPNDRFFAVRPEGSVSTLKIQRTERGDSAVYLCASSPTGTPRGNEQFFGPGTRLTVL.

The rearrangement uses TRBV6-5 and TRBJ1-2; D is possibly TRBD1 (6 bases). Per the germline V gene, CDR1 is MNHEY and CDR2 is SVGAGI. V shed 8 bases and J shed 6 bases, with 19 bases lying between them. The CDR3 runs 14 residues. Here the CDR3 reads CASASGRGDDGYTF. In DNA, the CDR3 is TGTGCCAGCGCCTCAGGCAGGGGAGACGATGGCTACACCTTC.

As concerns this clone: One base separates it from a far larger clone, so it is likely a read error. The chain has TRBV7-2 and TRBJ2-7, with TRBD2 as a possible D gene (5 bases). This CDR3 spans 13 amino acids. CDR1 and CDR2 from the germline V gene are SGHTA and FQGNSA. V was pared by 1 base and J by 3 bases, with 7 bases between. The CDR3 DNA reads TGTGCCAGCAGCTTAGGGGAGCACTACGAGCAGTACTTC. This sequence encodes CASSLGEHYEQYF.

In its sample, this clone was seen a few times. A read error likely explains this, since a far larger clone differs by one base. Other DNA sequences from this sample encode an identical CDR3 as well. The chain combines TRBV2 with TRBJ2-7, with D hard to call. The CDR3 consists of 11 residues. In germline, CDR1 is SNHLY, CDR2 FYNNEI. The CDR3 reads CASSNSYEQYF. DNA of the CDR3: TGTGCCAGCAGCAACTCCTACGAGCAATACTTC.

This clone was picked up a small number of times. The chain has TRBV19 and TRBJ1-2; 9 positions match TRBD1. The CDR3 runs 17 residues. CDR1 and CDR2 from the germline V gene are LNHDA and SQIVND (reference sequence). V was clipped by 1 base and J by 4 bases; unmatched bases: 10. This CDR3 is CASSIALGTGSIYGYTF. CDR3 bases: TGTGCCAGTAGTATAGCTCTCGGGACAGGGAGTATCTATGGCTACACCTTC. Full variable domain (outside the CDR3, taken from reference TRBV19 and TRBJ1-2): DGGITQSPKYLFRKEGQNVTLSCEQNLNHDAMYWYRQDPGQGLRLIYYSQIVNDFQKGDIAEGYSVSREKKESFPLTVTSAQKNPTAFYLCASSIALGTGSIYGYTFGSGTRLTVV.

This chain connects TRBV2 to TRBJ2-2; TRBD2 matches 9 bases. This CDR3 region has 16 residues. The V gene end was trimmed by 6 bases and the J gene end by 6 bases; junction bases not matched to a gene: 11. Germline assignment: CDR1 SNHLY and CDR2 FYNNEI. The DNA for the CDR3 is TGTGCCAGCAGAGCCGGGACTAGCTTCGCTGCCGGGGAGCTGTTTTTT. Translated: CASRAGTSFAAGELFF.

The DNA of the CDR3 is TGTGCCAGCAGTTTATTTTACAGGGCACAAGAGACCCAGTACTTC. This sequence encodes CASSLFYRAQETQYF. J is TRBJ2-5 and V is TRBV28, with D possibly matching TRBD1 (6 bases). CDR1 is MDHEN, CDR2 SYDVKM, per germline. The CDR3 is 15 residues long. Deletions cut 1 base from V and 2 bases from J, with 11 bases between.

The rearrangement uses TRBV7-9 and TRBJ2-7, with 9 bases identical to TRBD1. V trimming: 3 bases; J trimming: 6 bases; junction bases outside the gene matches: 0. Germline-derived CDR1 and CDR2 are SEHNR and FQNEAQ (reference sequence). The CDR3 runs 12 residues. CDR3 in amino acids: CASSLDRGEQYF. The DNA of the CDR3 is TGTGCCAGCAGCTTGGACAGGGGCGAGCAGTACTTC.

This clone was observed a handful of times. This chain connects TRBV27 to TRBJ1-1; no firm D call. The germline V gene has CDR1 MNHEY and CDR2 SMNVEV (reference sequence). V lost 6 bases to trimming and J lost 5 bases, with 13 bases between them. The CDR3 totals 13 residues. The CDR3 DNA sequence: TGTGCCAGCAGCAAAATTATCGGGACTGAAGCTTTCTTT. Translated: CASSKIIGTEAFF.

DNA of the CDR3: TGTGCCTGGAGTGTAGATGCGGGAGATGAGCAGTTCTTC. Its protein product is CAWSVDAGDEQFF. This chain uses TRBV30 with TRBJ2-1; 7 positions agree with TRBD2. V shed 0 bases, J shed 8 bases, and the junction held 4 bases outside the gene matches. CDR3 size: 13 residues. Looked up from germline, CDR1 is GTSNPN and CDR2 is SVGIG (reference sequence).